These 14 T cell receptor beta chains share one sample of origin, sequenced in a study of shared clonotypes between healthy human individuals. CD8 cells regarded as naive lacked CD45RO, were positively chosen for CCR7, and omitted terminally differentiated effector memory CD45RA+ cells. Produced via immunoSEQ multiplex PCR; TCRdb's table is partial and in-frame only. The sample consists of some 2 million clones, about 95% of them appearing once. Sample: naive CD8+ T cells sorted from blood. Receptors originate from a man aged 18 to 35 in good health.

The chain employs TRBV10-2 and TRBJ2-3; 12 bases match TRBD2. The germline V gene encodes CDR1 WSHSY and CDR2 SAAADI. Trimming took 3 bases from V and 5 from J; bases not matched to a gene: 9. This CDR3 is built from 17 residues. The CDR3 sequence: CASSDKRLAGVKDTQYF. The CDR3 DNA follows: TGCGCCAGCAGTGATAAGAGACTAGCGGGGGTGAAAGATACGCAGTATTTT.

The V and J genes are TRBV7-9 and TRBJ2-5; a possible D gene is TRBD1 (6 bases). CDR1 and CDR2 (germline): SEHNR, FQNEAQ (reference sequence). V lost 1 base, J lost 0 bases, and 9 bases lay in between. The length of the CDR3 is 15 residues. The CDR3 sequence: CASSLGTVYQETQYF. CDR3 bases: TGTGCCAGCAGCTTAGGGACAGTGTACCAAGAGACCCAGTACTTC.

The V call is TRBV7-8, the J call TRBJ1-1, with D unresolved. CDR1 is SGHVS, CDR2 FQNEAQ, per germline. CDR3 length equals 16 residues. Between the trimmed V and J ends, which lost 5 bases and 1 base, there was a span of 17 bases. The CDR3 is CASSLAGEGRNTEAFF. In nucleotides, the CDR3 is TGTGCCAGCAGCCTTGCTGGGGAAGGCCGGAACACTGAAGCTTTCTTT.

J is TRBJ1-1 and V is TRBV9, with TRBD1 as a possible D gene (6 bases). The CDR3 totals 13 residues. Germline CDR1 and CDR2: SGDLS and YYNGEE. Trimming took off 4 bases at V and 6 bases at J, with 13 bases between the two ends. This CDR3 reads CASSPQRGSEAFF. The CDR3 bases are TGTGCCAGCAGCCCCCAAAGGGGGTCTGAAGCTTTCTTT.

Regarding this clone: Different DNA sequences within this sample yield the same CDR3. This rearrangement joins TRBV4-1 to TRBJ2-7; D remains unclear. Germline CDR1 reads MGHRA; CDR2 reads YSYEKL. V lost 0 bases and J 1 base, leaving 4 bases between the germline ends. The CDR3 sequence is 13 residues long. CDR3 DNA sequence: TGCGCCAGCAGCCAAGATCGGTCCTACGAGCAGTACTTC. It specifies CASSQDRSYEQYF.

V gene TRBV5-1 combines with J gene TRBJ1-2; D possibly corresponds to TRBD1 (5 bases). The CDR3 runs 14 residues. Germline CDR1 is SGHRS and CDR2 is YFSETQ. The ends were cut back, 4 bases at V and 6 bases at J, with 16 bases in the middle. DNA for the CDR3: TGCGCCAGCAGCCCCGAATGGGGGTCGGATGGCTACACCTTC. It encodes CASSPEWGSDGYTF.

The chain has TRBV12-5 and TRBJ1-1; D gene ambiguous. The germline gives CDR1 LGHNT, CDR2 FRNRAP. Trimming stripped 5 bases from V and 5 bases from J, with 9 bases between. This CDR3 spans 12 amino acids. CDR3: CASGAGWTEAFF. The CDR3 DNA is TGTGCTAGTGGTGCTGGTTGGACTGAAGCTTTCTTT.

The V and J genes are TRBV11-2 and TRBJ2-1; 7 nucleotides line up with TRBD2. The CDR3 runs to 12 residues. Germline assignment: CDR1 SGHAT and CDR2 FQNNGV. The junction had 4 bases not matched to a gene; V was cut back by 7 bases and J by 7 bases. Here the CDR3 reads CASMGGSNEQFF. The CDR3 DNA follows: TGTGCCAGCATGGGGGGGTCGAATGAGCAGTTCTTC.

The CDR3 loop is CASSYLAGDVTDTQYF. As DNA, the CDR3 is TGTGCCAGCAGCTATCTAGCGGGAGACGTGACAGATACGCAGTATTTT. The chain joins TRBV5-6 to TRBJ2-3; TRBD2 matches at 10 bases. The V gene's germline CDR1 is SGHDT and CDR2 YYEEEE. The CDR3 runs 16 residues. Germline trimming cut 3 bases from V and 3 bases from J; bases unmatched to any gene: 7.

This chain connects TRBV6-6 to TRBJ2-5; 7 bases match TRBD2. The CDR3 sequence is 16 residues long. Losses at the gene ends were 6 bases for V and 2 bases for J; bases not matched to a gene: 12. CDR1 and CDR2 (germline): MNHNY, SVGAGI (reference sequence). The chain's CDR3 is CASRDFTSESQETQYF. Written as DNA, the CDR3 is TGTGCCAGCAGGGACTTTACTAGCGAATCGCAAGAGACCCAGTACTTC.

CDR3 amino acids: CASSLGGGKGEKLFF. The CDR3 region has the DNA TGTGCCAGCAGCTTAGGCGGGGGGAAGGGTGAAAAACTGTTTTTT. The V call is TRBV7-9, the J call TRBJ1-4, with a tentative D call TRBD1 (5 bases). The CDR3 loop spans 15 amino acids. V gave up 1 base and J gave up 7 bases, with 13 bases separating them. Germline CDR1 SEHNR, CDR2 FQNEAQ (reference sequence).

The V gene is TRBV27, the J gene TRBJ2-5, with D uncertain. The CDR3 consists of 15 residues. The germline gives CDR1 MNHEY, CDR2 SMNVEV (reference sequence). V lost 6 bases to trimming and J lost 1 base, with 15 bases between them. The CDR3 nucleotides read TGTGCCAGCAGCCGTTACTCGATTCCCCAAGAGACCCAGTACTTC. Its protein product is CASSRYSIPQETQYF.

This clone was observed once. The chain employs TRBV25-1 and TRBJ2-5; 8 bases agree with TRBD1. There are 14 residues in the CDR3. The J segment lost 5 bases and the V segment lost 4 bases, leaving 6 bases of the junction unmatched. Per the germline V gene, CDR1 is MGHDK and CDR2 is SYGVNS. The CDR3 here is CASSGRTGWETQYF. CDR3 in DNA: TGTGCCAGCAGTGGTAGGACAGGGTGGGAGACCCAGTACTTC.

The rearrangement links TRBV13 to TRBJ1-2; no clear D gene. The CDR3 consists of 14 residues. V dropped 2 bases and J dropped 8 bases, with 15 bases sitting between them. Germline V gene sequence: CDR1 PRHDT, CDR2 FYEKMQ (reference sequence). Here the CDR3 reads CASSLQPPTGGYTF. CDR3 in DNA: TGTGCCAGCAGCTTACAGCCGCCGACTGGGGGCTACACCTTC.